Sequencing of this TCR beta chain was carried out in a study of CD8 T cells in ankylosing spondylitis. Germline CDR1 is SGHVS and CDR2 is FQNEAQ. Trimming stripped 1 base from V and 2 bases from J, with 12 bases between. CDR3 length equals 16 residues. This clonotype has a handful of counts. Its antigen remains unidentified. Findings and caveats of the study: In reactive arthritis synovial fluid and blood, some motif variants had been reported before. Researchers report that disease-linked clones proved CD8+ and relatively rare in peripheral blood. Researchers reportedly found disease-linked clones significantly enriched in matched ankylosing spondylitis synovial fluid. There was a TCR beta motif, made of 7 to 9 highly homologous variants, that appeared characteristic of ankylosing spondylitis blood.

TCRdb re-called the 5' RACE reads through MiXCR, storing one row per CDR3 protein. The sample has approximately 190,000 distinct CDR3 sequences, 10% to 15% seen once. This chain links TRBV7-8 with TRBJ2-1, with D perhaps TRBD1 (7 bases). This clonotype originated in a female donor with ankylosing spondylitis or in good health (not recorded which). The sequencing sample was made of blood, either unsorted or a sorted T cell fraction (not recorded which). Here the CDR3 DNA reads TGTGCCAGCAGCTTAGGGAGGGGGCGGACCTACAATGAGCAGTTCTTC. Translation: CASSLGRGRTYNEQFF.